These 2 T cell receptor beta chains were sequenced from one sample in a study of response to subunit inactivated influenza vaccine. MiXCR, applied by TCRdb to the RT-PCR reads, yields one record per CDR3 protein. This sample has approximately 500,000 distinct CDR3 sequences; around 13% occur once, and the top ten carry approximately 14%. The sample in question was PBMCs from blood, obtained 45 days after vaccination. These receptors were taken from a man aged 50 to 59 who received an inactivated influenza vaccine.

The table lists this clonotype with many counts. V and J are TRBV29-1 and TRBJ2-7, with D possibly being TRBD2 (5 bases). Trimming pared 5 bases from V and 0 bases from J, leaving 11 bases between. The CDR3 length is 13 residues. Germline lookup yields CDR1 SQVTM and CDR2 ANQGSEA. CDR3 amino acids: CSVWTSTSYEQYF. CDR3 DNA: TGCAGCGTTTGGACTTCTACCTCCTACGAGCAGTACTTC.

This clonotype has only a few counts. This chain joins TRBV29-1 and TRBJ2-5; maybe TRBD2 (5 bases). Trimming shortened V by 7 bases and J by 11 bases, and 14 bases separated the two germline ends. The CDR3 has 10 amino acids. Per the germline V gene, CDR1 is SQVTM and CDR2 is ANQGSEA. The CDR3 region is CSAREGRQYF. As DNA, the CDR3 is TGCAGCGCCCGGGAAGGCCGGCAGTACTTC.